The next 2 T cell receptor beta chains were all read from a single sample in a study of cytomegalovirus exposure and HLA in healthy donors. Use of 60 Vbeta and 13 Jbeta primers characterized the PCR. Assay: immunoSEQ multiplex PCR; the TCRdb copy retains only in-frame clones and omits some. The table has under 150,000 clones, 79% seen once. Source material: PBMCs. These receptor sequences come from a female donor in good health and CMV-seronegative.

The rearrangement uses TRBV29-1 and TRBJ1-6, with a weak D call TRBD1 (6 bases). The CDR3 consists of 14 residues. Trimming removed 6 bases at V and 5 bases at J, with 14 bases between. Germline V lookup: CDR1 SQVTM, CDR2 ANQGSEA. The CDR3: CSVKGQRNNSPLHF. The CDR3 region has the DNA TGCAGCGTCAAAGGACAGAGGAATAATTCACCCCTCCACTTT. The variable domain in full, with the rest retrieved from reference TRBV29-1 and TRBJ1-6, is SAVISQKPSRDICQRGTSLTIQCQVDSQVTMMFWYRQQPGQSLTLIATANQGSEATYESGFVIDKFPISRPNLTFSTLTVSNMSPEDSSIYLCSVKGQRNNSPLHFGNGTRLTVT.

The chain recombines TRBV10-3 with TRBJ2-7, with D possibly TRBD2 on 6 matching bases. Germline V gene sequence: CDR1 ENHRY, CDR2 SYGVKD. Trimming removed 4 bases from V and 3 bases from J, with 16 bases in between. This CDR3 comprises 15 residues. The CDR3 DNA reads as TGTGCCATCAGTGCCAGGGAGGAGTCCGACTACGAGCAGTACTTC. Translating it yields CAISAREESDYEQYF.